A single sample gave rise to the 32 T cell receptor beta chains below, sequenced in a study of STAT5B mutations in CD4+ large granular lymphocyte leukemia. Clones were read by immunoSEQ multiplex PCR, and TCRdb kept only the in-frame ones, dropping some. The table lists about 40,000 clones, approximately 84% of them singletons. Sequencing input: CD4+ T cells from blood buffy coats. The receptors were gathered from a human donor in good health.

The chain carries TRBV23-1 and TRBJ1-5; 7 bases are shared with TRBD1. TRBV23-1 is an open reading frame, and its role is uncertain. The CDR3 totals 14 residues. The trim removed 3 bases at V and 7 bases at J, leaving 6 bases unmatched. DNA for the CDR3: TGCGCCAGCAGTCAGCCGACAGGGTCGCAGCCCCAGCATTTT. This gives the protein CASSQPTGSQPQHF.

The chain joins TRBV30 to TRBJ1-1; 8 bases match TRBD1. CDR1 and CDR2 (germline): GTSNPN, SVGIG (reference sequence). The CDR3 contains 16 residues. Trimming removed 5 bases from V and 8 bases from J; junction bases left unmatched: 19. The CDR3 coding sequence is TGTGCCTGGCACGAAAACCGCGGGACAGGACGACGAGAAGCTTTCTTT. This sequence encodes CAWHENRGTGRREAFF.

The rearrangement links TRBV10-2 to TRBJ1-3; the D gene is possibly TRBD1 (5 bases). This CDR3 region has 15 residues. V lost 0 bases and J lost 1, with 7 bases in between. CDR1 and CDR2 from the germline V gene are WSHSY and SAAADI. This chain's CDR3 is CASSESKGSGNTIYF. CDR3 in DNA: TGCGCCAGCAGTGAGTCGAAGGGGTCTGGAAACACCATATATTTT.

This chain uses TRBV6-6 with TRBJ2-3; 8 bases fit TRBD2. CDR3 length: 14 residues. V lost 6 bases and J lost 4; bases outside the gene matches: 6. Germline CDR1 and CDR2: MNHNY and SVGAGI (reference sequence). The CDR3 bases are TGTGCCAGCAGACCCGGGGGGGCACCAGATACGCAGTATTTT. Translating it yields CASRPGGAPDTQYF.

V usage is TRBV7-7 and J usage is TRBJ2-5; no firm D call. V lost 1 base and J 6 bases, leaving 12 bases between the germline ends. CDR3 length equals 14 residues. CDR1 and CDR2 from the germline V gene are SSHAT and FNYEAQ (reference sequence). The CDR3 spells CASSLEVWAQTQYF. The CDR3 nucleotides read TGTGCCAGCAGCTTAGAGGTTTGGGCTCAGACCCAGTACTTC.

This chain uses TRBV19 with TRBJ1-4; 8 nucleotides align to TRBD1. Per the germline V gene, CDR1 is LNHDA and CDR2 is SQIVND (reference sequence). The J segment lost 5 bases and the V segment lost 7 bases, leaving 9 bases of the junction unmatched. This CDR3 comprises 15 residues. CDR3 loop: CASKGADRVNEKLFF. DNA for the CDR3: TGTGCCAGTAAGGGCGCGGACAGGGTGAATGAAAAACTGTTTTTT. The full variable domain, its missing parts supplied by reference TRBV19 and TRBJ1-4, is DGGITQSPKYLFRKEGQNVTLSCEQNLNHDAMYWYRQDPGQGLRLIYYSQIVNDFQKGDIAEGYSVSREKKESFPLTVTSAQKNPTAFYLCASKGADRVNEKLFFGSGTQLSVL.

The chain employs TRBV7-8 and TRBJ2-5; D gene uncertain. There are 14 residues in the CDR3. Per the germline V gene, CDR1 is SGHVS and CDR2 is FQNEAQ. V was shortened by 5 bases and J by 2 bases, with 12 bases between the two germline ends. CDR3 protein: CASSPRRRQETQYF. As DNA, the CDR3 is TGTGCCAGCAGCCCAAGGCGGCGGCAAGAGACCCAGTACTTC.

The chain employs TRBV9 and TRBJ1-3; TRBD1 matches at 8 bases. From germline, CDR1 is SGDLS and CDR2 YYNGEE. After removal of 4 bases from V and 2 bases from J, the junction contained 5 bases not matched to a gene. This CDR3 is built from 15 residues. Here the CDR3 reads CASSPQGAAGNTIYF. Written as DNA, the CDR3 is TGTGCCAGCAGCCCCCAGGGGGCCGCTGGAAACACCATATATTTT. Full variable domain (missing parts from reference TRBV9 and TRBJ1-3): DSGVTQTPKHLITATGQRVTLRCSPRSGDLSVYWYQQSLDQGLQFLIQYYNGEERAKGNILERFSAQQFPDLHSELNLSSLELGDSALYFCASSPQGAAGNTIYFGEGSWLTVV.

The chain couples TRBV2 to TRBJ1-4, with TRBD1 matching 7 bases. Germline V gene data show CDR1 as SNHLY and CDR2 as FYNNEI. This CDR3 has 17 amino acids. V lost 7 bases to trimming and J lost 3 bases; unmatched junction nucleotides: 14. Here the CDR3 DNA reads TGTGCCAGCAAATATAAGCGACAGGGAGTTTCTAATGAAAAACTGTTTTTT. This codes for CASKYKRQGVSNEKLFF.

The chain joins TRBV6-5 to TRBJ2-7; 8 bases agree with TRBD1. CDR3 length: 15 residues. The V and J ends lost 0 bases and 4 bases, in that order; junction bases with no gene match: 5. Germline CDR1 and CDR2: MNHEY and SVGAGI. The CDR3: CASSYSTRGLYEQYF. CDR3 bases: TGTGCCAGCAGTTACTCGACCAGGGGGCTTTACGAGCAGTACTTC.

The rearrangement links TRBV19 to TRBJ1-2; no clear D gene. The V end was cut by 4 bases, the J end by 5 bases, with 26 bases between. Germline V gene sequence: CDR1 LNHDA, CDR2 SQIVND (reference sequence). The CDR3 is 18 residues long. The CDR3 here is CASSKISGSYPSSYGYTF. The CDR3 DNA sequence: TGTGCCAGTAGTAAGATATCGGGCAGCTATCCCTCCTCGTATGGCTACACCTTC.

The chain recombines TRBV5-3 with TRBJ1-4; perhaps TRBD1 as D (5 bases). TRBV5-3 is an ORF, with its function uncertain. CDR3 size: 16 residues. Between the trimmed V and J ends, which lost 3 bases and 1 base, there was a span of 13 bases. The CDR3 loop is CARSSPRQGTNEKLFF. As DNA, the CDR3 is TGTGCCAGAAGCTCCCCCCGGCAGGGAACTAATGAAAAACTGTTTTTT.

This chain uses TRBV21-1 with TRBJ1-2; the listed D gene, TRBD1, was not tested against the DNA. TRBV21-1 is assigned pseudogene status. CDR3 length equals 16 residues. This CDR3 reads CASSKRGGLNRYGYTF. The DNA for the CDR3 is TGTGCCAGCAGCAAAAGGGGCGGATTAAACAGATATGGCTACACCTTC.

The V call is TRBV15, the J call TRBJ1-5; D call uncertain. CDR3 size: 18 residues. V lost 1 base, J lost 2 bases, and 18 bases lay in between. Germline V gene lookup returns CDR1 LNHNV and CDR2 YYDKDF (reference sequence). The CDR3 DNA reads TGTGCCACCAGCAGAGTTCTTGAGTCCGGCGGAGGCAATCAGCCCCAGCATTTT. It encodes CATSRVLESGGGNQPQHF.

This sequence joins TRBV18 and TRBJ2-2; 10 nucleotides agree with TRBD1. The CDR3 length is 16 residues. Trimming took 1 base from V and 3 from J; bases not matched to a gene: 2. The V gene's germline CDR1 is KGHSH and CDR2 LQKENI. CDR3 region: CASSPRGTGDTGELFF. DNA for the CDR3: TGTGCCAGCTCACCACGGGGGACAGGGGACACCGGGGAGCTGTTTTTT.

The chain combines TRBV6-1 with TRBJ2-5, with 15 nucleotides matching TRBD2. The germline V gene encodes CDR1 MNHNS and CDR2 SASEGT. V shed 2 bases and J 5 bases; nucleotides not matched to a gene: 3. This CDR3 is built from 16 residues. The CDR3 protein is CASSEWGLAGGETQYF. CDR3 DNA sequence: TGTGCCAGCAGTGAATGGGGACTAGCGGGAGGTGAGACCCAGTACTTC.

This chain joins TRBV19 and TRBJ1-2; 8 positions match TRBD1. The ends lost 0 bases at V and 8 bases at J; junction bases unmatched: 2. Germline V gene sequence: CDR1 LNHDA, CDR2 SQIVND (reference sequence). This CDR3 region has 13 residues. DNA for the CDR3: TGTGCCAGTAGTATAGAACAGGGGGACGGCTACACCTTC. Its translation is CASSIEQGDGYTF.

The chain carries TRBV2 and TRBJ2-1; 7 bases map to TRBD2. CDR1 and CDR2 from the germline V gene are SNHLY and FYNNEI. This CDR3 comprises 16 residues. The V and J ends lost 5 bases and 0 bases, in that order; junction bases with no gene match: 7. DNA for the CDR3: TGTGCCAGCAGTCGAGACGGGGGGAGCTCCTACAATGAGCAGTTCTTC. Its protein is CASSRDGGSSYNEQFF.

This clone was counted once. CDR3 protein: CATTLRFSGYTF. The CDR3 coding sequence is TGTGCCACCACCCTACGGTTCTCTGGCTACACCTTC. The J gene is TRBJ1-2, the V gene TRBV28, with D uncertain. The CDR3 runs 12 residues. Germline-derived CDR1 and CDR2 are MDHEN and SYDVKM. Trimming cost V 10 bases and J 7 bases, with 16 bases left between them.

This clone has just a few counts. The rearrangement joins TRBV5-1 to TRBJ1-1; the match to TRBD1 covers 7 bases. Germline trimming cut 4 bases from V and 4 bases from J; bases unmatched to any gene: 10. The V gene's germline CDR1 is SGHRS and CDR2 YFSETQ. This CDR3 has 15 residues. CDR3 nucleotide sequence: TGCGCCAGCAGCCAAACGACAGGGTTCAGCACTGAAGCTTTCTTT. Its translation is CASSQTTGFSTEAFF.

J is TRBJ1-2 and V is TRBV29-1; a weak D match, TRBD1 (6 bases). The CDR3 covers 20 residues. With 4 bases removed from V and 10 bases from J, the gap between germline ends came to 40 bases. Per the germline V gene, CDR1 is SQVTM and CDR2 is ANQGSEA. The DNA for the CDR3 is TGCAGCGTTGTTGGTCGCGCGGTGGGAAGTCTGCCAACAGGGATGAGAGACTACACCTTC. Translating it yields CSVVGRAVGSLPTGMRDYTF.

The CDR3 DNA sequence: TGTGCCAGCAGCTCACAGGGAGGGAGCTCCTACGAGCAGTACTTC. This gives the protein CASSSQGGSSYEQYF. V and J are TRBV7-3 and TRBJ2-5, with D possibly TRBD2 on 7 matching bases. The J call may be faulty, since TRBJ2-7 better matches the DNA end. CDR1 and CDR2 from the germline V gene are SGHTA and FQGTGA. The CDR3 length is 15 residues.

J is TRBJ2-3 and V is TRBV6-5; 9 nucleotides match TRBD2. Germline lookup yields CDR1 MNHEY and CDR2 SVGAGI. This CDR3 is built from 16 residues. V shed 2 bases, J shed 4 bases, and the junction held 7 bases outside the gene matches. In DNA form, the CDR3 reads TGTGCCAGCAGTTACGCTAGCGGGGTTGGAGCAGATACGCAGTATTTT. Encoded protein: CASSYASGVGADTQYF.

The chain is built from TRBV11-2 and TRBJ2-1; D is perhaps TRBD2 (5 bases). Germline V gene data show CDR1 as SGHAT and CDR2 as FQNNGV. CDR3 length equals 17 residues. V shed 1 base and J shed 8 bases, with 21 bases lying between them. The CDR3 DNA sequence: TGTGCCAGCAGCTTAGGGAGCGGCCTCGGAGGAGCCCATGAGCAGTTCTTC. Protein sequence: CASSLGSGLGGAHEQFF.

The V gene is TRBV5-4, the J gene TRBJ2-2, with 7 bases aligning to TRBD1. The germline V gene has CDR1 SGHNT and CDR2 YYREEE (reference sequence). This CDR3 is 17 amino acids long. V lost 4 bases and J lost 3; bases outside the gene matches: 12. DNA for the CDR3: TGTGCCAGCAGCCCCTCACAGACAGGGATCGACACCGGGGAGCTGTTTTTT. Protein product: CASSPSQTGIDTGELFF.

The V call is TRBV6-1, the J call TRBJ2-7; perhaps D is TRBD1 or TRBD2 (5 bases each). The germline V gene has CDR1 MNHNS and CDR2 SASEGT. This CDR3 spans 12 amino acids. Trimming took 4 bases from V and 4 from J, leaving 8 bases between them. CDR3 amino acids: CASSGDGYEQYF. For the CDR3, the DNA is TGTGCCAGCAGTGGGGACGGGTACGAGCAGTACTTC.

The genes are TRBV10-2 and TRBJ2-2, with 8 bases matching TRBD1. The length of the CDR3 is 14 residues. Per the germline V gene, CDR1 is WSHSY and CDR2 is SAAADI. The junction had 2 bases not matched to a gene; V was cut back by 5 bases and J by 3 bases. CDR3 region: CASSSTGDTGELFF. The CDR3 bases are TGCGCCAGCAGTTCGACAGGGGACACCGGGGAGCTGTTTTTT.

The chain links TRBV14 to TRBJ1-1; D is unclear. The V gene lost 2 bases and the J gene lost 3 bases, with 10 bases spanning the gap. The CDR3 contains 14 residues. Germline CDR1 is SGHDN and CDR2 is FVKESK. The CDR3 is CASSQMTQYTEAFF. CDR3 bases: TGTGCCAGCAGCCAAATGACACAGTACACTGAAGCTTTCTTT.

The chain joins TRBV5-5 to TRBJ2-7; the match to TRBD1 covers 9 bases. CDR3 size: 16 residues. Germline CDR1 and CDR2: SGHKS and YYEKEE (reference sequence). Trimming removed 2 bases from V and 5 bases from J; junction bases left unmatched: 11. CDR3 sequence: CASSFTEDRGSHEQYF. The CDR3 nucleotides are TGTGCCAGCAGCTTCACCGAGGACAGGGGATCCCACGAGCAGTACTTC.

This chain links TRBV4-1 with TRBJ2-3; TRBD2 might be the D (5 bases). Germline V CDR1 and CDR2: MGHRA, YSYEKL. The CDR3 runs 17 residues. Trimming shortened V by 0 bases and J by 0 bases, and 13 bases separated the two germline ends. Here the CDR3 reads CASSQEPSGPSTDTQYF. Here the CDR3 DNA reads TGCGCCAGCAGCCAAGAGCCCAGCGGTCCTAGCACAGATACGCAGTATTTT.

In nucleotides, the CDR3 is TGTGCCAGCAGCTTCTCGACAGGGGGCGGCCAGCCCCAGCATTTT. Translation: CASSFSTGGGQPQHF. V gene TRBV28 combines with J gene TRBJ1-5; 10 bases line up with TRBD1. Germline V CDR1 and CDR2: MDHEN, SYDVKM. The ends lost 6 bases at V and 7 bases at J; junction bases unmatched: 9. The CDR3 runs 15 residues. Filled out from reference TRBV28 and TRBJ1-5, the complete variable domain reads DVKVTQSSRYLVKRTGEKVFLECVQDMDHENMFWYRQDPGLGLRLIYFSYDVKMKEKGDIPEGYSVSREKKERFSLILESASTNQTSMYLCASSFSTGGGQPQHFGDGTRLSIL.

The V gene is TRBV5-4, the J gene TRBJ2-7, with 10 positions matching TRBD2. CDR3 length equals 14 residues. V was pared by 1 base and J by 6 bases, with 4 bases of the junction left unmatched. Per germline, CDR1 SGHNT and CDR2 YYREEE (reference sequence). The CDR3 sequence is CASSLWLAGVEQYF. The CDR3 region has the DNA TGTGCCAGCAGCTTGTGGCTAGCGGGAGTCGAGCAGTACTTC.